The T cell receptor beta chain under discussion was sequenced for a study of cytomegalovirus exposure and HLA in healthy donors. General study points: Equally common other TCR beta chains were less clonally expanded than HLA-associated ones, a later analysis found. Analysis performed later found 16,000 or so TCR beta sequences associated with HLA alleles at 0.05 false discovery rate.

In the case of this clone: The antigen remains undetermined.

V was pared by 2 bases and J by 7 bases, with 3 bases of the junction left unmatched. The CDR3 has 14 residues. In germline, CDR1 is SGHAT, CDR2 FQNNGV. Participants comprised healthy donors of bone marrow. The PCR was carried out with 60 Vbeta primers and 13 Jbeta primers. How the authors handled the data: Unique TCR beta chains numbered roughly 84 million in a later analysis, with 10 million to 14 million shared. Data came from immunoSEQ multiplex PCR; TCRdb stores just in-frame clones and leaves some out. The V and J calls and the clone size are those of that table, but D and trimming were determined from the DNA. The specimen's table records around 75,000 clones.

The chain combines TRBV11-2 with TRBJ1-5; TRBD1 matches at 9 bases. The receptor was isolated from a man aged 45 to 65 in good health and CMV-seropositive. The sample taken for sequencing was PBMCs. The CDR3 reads CASSLRTGDQPQHF. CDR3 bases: TGTGCCAGCAGCTTAAGGACAGGGGACCAGCCCCAGCATTTT.